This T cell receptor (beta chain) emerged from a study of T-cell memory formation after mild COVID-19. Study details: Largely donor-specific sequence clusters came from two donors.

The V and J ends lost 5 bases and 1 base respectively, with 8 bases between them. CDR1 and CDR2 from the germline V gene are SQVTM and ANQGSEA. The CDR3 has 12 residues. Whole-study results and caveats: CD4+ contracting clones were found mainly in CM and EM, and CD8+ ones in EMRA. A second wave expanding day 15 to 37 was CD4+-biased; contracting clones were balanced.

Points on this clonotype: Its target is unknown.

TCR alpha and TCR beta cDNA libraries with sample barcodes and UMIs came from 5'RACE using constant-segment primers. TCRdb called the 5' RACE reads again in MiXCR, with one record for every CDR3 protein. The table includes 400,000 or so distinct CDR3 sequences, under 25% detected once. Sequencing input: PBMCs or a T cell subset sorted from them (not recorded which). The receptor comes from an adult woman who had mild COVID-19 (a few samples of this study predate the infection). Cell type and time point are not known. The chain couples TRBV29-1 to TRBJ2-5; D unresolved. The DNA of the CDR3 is TGCAGCGTTAGCCAGTCCCAAGAGACCCAGTACTTC. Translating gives CSVSQSQETQYF.